The rows below give T cell receptor beta chains drawn from one sample of a study of identical twins. Using its own MiXCR run on the 5' RACE reads, TCRdb lists one record per CDR3 protein. This repertoire shows 690,000 or so distinct CDR3 sequences, under 9% found once; its top ten account for around 0.98%. Separately, the same data were catalogued under a study of yellow fever vaccine responses in identical twins.

Sequences were obtained from PBMCs. These receptor sequences come from a woman under 30 in good health. Both conserved end residues are part of each CDR3. Fields, in order: clone size, D gene, J gene, V gene, CDR3 DNA, CDR3 protein. A D gene is named only where the DNA matches it firmly. Clone size is shown for a subset of rows, as once, few, many or a class of expanded clone.

few	.	TRBJ1-2	TRBV21-1	TGTGCCAGCAGCAACGGGACAGACAACTATGGCTACACCTTC	CASSNGTDNYGYTF
many	TRBD2	TRBJ2-7	TRBV29-1	TGCAGCGTGGCGTCTAGCGGATCCTACGAGCAGTACTTC	CSVASSGSYEQYF
.	.	TRBJ1-6	TRBV6-5	TGTGCCAGCAGTTACTACGGAAATCGGAGGTCACCCCTCCACTTT	CASSYYGNRRSPLHF
.	TRBD1	TRBJ2-3	TRBV15	TGTGCCACCACCGGGGTGGGCAGGGGGAACACAGATACGCAGTATTTT	CATTGVGRGNTDTQYF
many	.	TRBJ2-1	TRBV2	TGTGCCAGCAGTGAATCGGCAGGGAACTACAATGAGCAGTTCTTC	CASSESAGNYNEQFF
.	TRBD2	TRBJ2-3	TRBV20-1	TGCAGTGCTTCAATACTAGCGGGCACAGATACGCAGTATTTT	CSASILAGTDTQYF
many	TRBD2	TRBJ2-1	TRBV24-1	TGTGCCACCAGTGATAGTGCTAGCGGGAGGAACGGTGAGCAGTTCTTC	CATSDSASGRNGEQFF
few	TRBD1	TRBJ2-7	TRBV4-3	TGCGCCAGCAGCCAGGTGGGACAGGGCGGTGACGAGCAGTACTTC	CASSQVGQGGDEQYF
few	.	TRBJ1-4	TRBV6-2/TRBV6-3	TGTGCCAGCAGTGACCCGTGGTTAGGCGAAAAACTGTTTTTT	CASSDPWLGEKLFF
.	.	TRBJ1-3	TRBV4-3	TGCGCCAGCAGCCAGGAGTTATACTCTGGAAACACCATATATTTT	CASSQELYSGNTIYF